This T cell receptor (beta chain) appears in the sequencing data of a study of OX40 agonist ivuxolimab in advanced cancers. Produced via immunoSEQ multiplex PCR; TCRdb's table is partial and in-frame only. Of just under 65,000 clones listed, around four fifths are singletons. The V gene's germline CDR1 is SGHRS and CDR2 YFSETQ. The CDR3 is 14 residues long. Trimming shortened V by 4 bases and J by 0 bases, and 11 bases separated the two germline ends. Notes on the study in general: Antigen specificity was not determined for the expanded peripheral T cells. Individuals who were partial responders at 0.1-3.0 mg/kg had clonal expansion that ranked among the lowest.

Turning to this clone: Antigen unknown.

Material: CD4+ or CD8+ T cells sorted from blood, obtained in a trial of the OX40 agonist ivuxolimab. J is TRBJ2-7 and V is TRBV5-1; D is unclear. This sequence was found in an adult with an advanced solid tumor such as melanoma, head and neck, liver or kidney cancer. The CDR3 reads CASSPERPSYEQYF. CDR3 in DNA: TGCGCCAGCAGCCCAGAGCGACCCTCCTACGAGCAGTACTTC.